Presented here are 12 T cell receptor beta chains from one specimen sequenced in a study of cytomegalovirus exposure and HLA in healthy donors. Primers for the PCR totalled 60 Vbeta and 13 Jbeta. Some clones are missing from TCRdb's copy, which holds only in-frame ones; the method was immunoSEQ multiplex PCR. The sample holds roughly 180,000 clones; 82% are singletons and the top ten take 1.5% to 1.7%. Sequencing used PBMCs. The receptors come from a man aged 40-55 years in good health and CMV-seronegative.

The chain combines TRBV6-5 with TRBJ1-3, with D possibly being TRBD1 (5 bases). The germline V gene has CDR1 MNHEY and CDR2 SVGAGI. The CDR3 has 15 amino acids. V shed 2 bases and J shed 2 bases, with 10 bases lying between them. CDR3 DNA: TGTGCCAGCAGTTACGCATGGGGCACTGGAAACACCATATATTTT. This encodes CASSYAWGTGNTIYF.

V and J are TRBV28 and TRBJ1-2; TRBD1 matches at 7 bases. CDR3 length: 13 residues. Germline CDR1 reads MDHEN; CDR2 reads SYDVKM. V shed 10 bases, J shed 0 bases, and the junction held 5 bases outside the gene matches. CDR3 residues: CAIARGSNYGYTF. The CDR3 region has the DNA TGTGCCATCGCCAGGGGGTCTAACTATGGCTACACCTTC.

This chain uses TRBV5-5 with TRBJ1-5; D remains ambiguous. This CDR3 contains 13 residues. Germline lookup yields CDR1 SGHKS and CDR2 YYEKEE (reference sequence). The V end was cut by 2 bases, the J end by 0 bases, with 3 bases between. The CDR3 nucleotides read TGTGCCAGCAGCTTTTATAGCAATCAGCCCCAGCATTTT. Residues: CASSFYSNQPQHF.

The gene calls are TRBV30 and TRBJ2-1; D gene uncertain. Per the germline V gene, CDR1 is GTSNPN and CDR2 is SVGIG (reference sequence). Trimming pared 7 bases from V and 10 bases from J, leaving 14 bases between. The CDR3 is made up of 11 amino acids. This CDR3 reads CALSRLGEQFF. The CDR3 nucleotides read TGTGCCTTATCTCGCCTGGGCGAGCAGTTCTTC.

V gene TRBV5-1 combines with J gene TRBJ2-3, with TRBD1 identical over 8 bases. The CDR3 covers 15 residues. Per germline, CDR1 SGHRS and CDR2 YFSETQ. The J segment lost 4 bases and the V segment lost 2 bases, leaving 6 bases of the junction unmatched. The CDR3 DNA reads TGCGCCAGCAGCTTTGGACAGGGAGAGGCAGATACGCAGTATTTT. Its translation: CASSFGQGEADTQYF.

The genes are TRBV9 and TRBJ1-6; no reliable D call. The CDR3 spans 14 residues. V gave up 0 bases and J gave up 14 bases, with 15 bases separating them. The germline V gene encodes CDR1 SGDLS and CDR2 YYNGEE. As DNA, the CDR3 is TGTGCCAGCAGCGTAGGCGGGCGGGAGGGATCCCTCCACTTT. It translates to CASSVGGREGSLHF.

The V call is TRBV9, the J call TRBJ2-1; tentative D call: TRBD2 (6 bases). The CDR3 totals 15 residues. Germline V gives CDR1 SGDLS, CDR2 YYNGEE. The V end was cut by 0 bases, the J end by 4 bases, with 11 bases between. This chain's CDR3 is CASSVEGGAYNEQFF. CDR3 bases: TGTGCCAGCAGCGTAGAAGGCGGGGCTTACAATGAGCAGTTCTTC.

Regarding this clone: This sample includes further DNA sequences coding for the same CDR3. The V call is TRBV6-6, the J call TRBJ2-7; D is uncertain. This CDR3 spans 11 amino acids. The germline gives CDR1 MNHNY, CDR2 SVGAGI (reference sequence). V lost 5 bases to trimming and J lost 2 bases, with 4 bases between them. As DNA, the CDR3 is TGTGCCAGCAGTACAACCTACGAGCAGTACTTC. Protein sequence: CASSTTYEQYF.

The V and J genes are TRBV15 and TRBJ2-1; perhaps TRBD1 as D (5 bases). The germline V and J ends were trimmed by 3 bases and 5 bases, with 17 bases remaining between them. Germline-derived CDR1 and CDR2 are LNHNV and YYDKDF (reference sequence). The CDR3 consists of 16 residues. DNA for the CDR3: TGTGCCACCAGCAGGAGTCGGTGGGGCCGGGACAATGAGCAGTTCTTC. Translating it yields CATSRSRWGRDNEQFF.

This clone was detected only a few times. CDR3 coding DNA: TGTGCCAGCAGCTTTTCGCAGCGCCAGACCCAGTACTTC. It yields the protein CASSFSQRQTQYF. This chain uses TRBV11-3 with TRBJ2-5, with D unresolved. In germline, CDR1 is SGHNT, CDR2 YENEEA. CDR3 size: 13 residues. V was cut by 3 bases and J by 6 bases, with 11 bases left in between.

Note on this clone: At the DNA level, this CDR3 is encoded by other sequences in the same sample as well. The J gene is TRBJ2-5, the V gene TRBV7-3; perhaps TRBD2 as D (5 bases). There are 13 residues in the CDR3. V lost 6 bases to trimming and J lost 5 bases, with 13 bases between them. Germline CDR1 reads SGHTA; CDR2 reads FQGTGA. CDR3 DNA: TGTGCCAGCAGTTTGGATCGGAGGGAGACCCAGTACTTC. It is translated as CASSLDRRETQYF.

This chain connects TRBV13 to TRBJ2-7; 10 bases map to TRBD2. The CDR3 runs 17 residues. The V gene end was trimmed by 4 bases and the J gene end by 1 base; junction bases not matched to a gene: 10. The germline V gene encodes CDR1 PRHDT and CDR2 FYEKMQ (reference sequence). The CDR3 is CASSSQRLAGDSYEQYF. The CDR3 DNA reads as TGTGCCAGCAGCTCCCAGAGACTAGCGGGTGATTCCTACGAGCAGTACTTC.